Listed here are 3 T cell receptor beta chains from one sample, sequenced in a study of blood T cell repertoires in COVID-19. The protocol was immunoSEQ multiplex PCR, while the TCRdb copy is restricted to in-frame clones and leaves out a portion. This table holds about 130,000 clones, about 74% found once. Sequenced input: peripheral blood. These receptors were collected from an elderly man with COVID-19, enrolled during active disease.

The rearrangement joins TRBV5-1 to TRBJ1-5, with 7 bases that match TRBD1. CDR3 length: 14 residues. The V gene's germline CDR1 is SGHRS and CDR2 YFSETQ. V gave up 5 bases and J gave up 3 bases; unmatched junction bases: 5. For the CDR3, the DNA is TGCGCCAGCAGTCCCGGGACAGACAATCAGCCCCAGCATTTT. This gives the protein CASSPGTDNQPQHF. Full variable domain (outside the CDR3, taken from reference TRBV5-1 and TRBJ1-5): KAGVTQTPRYLIKTRGQQVTLSCSPISGHRSVSWYQQTPGQGLQFLFEYFSETQRNKGNFPGRFSGRQFSNSRSEMNVSTLELGDSALYLCASSPGTDNQPQHFGDGTRLSIL.

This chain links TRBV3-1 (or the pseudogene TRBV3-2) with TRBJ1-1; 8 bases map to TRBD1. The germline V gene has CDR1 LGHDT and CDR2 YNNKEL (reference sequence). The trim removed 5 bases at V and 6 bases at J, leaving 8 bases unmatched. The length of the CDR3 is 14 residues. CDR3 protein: CASSNKQGVAEAFF. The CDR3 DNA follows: TGTGCCAGCAGCAATAAACAGGGGGTCGCTGAAGCTTTCTTT.

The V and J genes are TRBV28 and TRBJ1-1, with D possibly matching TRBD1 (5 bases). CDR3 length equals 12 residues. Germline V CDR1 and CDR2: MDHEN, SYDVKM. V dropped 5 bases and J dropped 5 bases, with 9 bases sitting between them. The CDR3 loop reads CASSPGVTEAFF. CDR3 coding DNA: TGTGCCAGCAGTCCGGGGGTGACTGAAGCTTTCTTT. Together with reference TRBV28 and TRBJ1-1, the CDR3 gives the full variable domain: DVKVTQSSRYLVKRTGEKVFLECVQDMDHENMFWYRQDPGLGLRLIYFSYDVKMKEKGDIPEGYSVSREKKERFSLILESASTNQTSMYLCASSPGVTEAFFGQGTRLTVV.